Below, 10 T cell receptor beta chains from the same sample are listed, as sequenced in a study of shared clonotypes between healthy human individuals. Sequencing was performed with immunoSEQ multiplex PCR; in TCRdb, only in-frame clones are kept and a portion is missing. The sample has roughly 1.5 million clones, 98% seen once. The source material was naive CD4+ T cells sorted from blood. Indicated subset: CD45RA+ positively selected. Source of these receptors: a man aged 25-45 years in good health.

A word on this clone: Other DNA sequences in the sample encode the same CDR3. V gene TRBV5-1 combines with J gene TRBJ2-2, with D unclear. The CDR3 sequence is 14 residues long. Germline V lookup: CDR1 SGHRS, CDR2 YFSETQ. Trimming stripped 1 base from V and 1 base from J, with 5 bases between. The DNA for the CDR3 is TGCGCCAGCAGCTTGTCCGGGAACACCGGGGAGCTGTTTTTT. It is translated as CASSLSGNTGELFF.

This chain uses TRBV11-2 with TRBJ2-1; 9 bases match TRBD1. Germline values: CDR1 SGHAT, CDR2 FQNNGV. The length of the CDR3 is 15 residues. Trimming cost V 4 bases and J 4 bases; bases outside gene matches: 5. Here the CDR3 reads CASSSGTGPYNEQFF. CDR3 nucleotides: TGTGCCAGCAGCTCCGGGACAGGGCCTTACAATGAGCAGTTCTTC.

This clone came up once. V usage is TRBV15 and J usage is TRBJ2-7; possible D gene TRBD1, 7 bases. V was shortened by 5 bases and J by 8 bases, with 13 bases between the two germline ends. The CDR3 is 12 amino acids. Germline lookup yields CDR1 LNHNV and CDR2 YYDKDF (reference sequence). This chain's CDR3 is CATSRLGGQQYF. In DNA, the CDR3 is TGTGCCACCAGCCGACTAGGGGGCCAGCAGTACTTC.

The chain employs TRBV7-9 and TRBJ1-2; a weak D match, TRBD1 (5 bases). The ends were cut back, 3 bases at V and 3 bases at J, with 11 bases in the middle. The CDR3 runs to 14 residues. The germline V gene has CDR1 SEHNR and CDR2 FQNEAQ (reference sequence). Written as DNA, the CDR3 is TGTGCCAGCAGCTTCGTCGGGGGAGACTATGGCTACACCTTC. Its protein is CASSFVGGDYGYTF.

The chain couples TRBV4-1 to TRBJ2-1, with a tentative D call TRBD2 (5 bases). Trimming removed 1 base from V and 4 bases from J, with 14 bases in between. From germline, CDR1 is MGHRA and CDR2 YSYEKL. This CDR3 comprises 16 residues. CDR3 in amino acids: CASSQGPSPAYNEQFF. DNA of the CDR3: TGCGCCAGCAGCCAAGGGCCTAGCCCTGCTTACAATGAGCAGTTCTTC.

This clone was recorded only once. The chain has TRBV7-2 and TRBJ2-7, with 13 bases aligning to TRBD2. This CDR3 spans 16 amino acids. The germline V gene has CDR1 SGHTA and CDR2 FQGNSA. The junction had 4 bases not matched to a gene; V was cut back by 1 base and J by 4 bases. The CDR3 DNA sequence: TGTGCCAGCAGCTTAGGAACTAGCGGGAGGGTGTACGAGCAGTACTTC. This encodes CASSLGTSGRVYEQYF.

This sequence joins TRBV7-2 and TRBJ2-7; D might be TRBD2 (6 bases). This CDR3 is 15 amino acids long. Deletions cut 1 base from V and 6 bases from J, with 16 bases between. CDR1 SGHTA and CDR2 FQGNSA come from the germline V gene. The CDR3 loop is CASSLEVGRQGEQYF. In DNA form, the CDR3 reads TGTGCCAGCAGCTTAGAAGTCGGGAGACAAGGCGAGCAGTACTTC.

J is TRBJ1-5 and V is TRBV4-1, with D tentatively TRBD1 (6 bases). CDR1 MGHRA and CDR2 YSYEKL come from the germline V gene. V lost 6 bases and J 4 bases, leaving 10 bases between the germline ends. The CDR3 has 13 amino acids. In DNA form, the CDR3 reads TGCGCCAGCAGGGCCCAGGGGAATCAGCCCCAGCATTTT. Translated: CASRAQGNQPQHF.

This chain uses TRBV28 with TRBJ2-2; TRBD1 agrees at 11 bases. There are 13 residues in the CDR3. Germline loops: CDR1 MDHEN, CDR2 SYDVKM. The trim removed 11 bases at V and 3 bases at J, leaving 2 bases unmatched. The CDR3 protein is CAAGQGDTGELFF. The CDR3 DNA reads TGTGCCGCGGGACAGGGGGACACCGGGGAGCTGTTTTTT.

Concerning this clone itself: This sample includes further DNA sequences coding for the same CDR3. This chain uses TRBV28 with TRBJ1-1; D not certain. The V and J ends lost 3 bases and 1 base respectively, with 3 bases between them. The CDR3 runs 12 residues. CDR1 is MDHEN and CDR2 is SYDVKM in the germline V gene. The DNA of the CDR3 is TGTGCCAGCAGTTTTGCGAACACTGAAGCTTTCTTT. Its translation is CASSFANTEAFF.